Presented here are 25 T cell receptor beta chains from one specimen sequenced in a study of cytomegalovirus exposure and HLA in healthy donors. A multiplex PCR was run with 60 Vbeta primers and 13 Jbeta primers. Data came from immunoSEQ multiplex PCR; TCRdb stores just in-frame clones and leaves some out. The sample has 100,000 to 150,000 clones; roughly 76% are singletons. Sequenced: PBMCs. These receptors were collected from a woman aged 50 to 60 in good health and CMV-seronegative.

Here the CDR3 reads CASSSRQGGSGNTIYF. The CDR3 DNA reads as TGTGCCAGCAGCTCACGACAGGGTGGCTCTGGAAACACCATATATTTT. The genes are TRBV7-8 and TRBJ1-3, with TRBD1 matching 7 bases. V lost 4 bases to trimming and J lost 0 bases; unmatched junction nucleotides: 6. The CDR3 has 16 residues. Germline CDR1 SGHVS, CDR2 FQNEAQ.

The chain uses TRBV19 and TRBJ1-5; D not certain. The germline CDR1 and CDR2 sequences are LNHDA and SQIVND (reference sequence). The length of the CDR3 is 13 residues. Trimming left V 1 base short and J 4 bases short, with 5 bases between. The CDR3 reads CASSIAGNQPQHF. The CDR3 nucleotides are TGTGCCAGTAGTATAGCGGGGAATCAGCCCCAGCATTTT.

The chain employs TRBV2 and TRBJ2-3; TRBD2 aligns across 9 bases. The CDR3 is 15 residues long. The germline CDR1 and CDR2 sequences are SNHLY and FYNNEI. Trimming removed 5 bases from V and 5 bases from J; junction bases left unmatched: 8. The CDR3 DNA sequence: TGTGCCAGCAGTCGCCGGACTAGCGTCAAAGATACGCAGTATTTT. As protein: CASSRRTSVKDTQYF.

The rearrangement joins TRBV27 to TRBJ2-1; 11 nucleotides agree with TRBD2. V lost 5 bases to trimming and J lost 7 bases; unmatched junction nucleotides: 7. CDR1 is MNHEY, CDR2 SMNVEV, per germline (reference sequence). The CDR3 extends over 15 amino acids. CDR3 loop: CASSTTSGSLNEQFF. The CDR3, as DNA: TGTGCCAGCAGTACTACTAGCGGGAGTCTGAATGAGCAGTTCTTC.

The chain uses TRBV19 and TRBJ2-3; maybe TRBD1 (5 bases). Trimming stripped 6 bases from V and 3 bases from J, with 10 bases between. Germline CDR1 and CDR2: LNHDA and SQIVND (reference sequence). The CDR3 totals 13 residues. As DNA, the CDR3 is TGTGCCAGTAGAAAGACAGAAACAGATACGCAGTATTTT. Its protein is CASRKTETDTQYF. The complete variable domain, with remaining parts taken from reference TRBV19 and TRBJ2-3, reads DGGITQSPKYLFRKEGQNVTLSCEQNLNHDAMYWYRQDPGQGLRLIYYSQIVNDFQKGDIAEGYSVSREKKESFPLTVTSAQKNPTAFYLCASRKTETDTQYFGPGTRLTVL.

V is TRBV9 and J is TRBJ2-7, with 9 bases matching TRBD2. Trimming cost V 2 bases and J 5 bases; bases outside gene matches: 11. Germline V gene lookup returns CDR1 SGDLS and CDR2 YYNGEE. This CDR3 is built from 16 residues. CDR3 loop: CASSVTSGAQGDEQYF. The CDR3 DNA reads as TGTGCCAGCAGCGTGACTAGCGGCGCGCAAGGCGACGAGCAGTACTTC.

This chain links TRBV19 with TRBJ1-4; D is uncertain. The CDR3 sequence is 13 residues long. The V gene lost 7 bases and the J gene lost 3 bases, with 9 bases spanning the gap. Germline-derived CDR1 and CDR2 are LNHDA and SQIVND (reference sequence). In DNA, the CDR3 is TGTGCCAGTACGGGTCGGGCTAATGAAAAACTGTTTTTT. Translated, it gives CASTGRANEKLFF. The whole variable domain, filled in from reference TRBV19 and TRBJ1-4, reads DGGITQSPKYLFRKEGQNVTLSCEQNLNHDAMYWYRQDPGQGLRLIYYSQIVNDFQKGDIAEGYSVSREKKESFPLTVTSAQKNPTAFYLCASTGRANEKLFFGSGTQLSVL.

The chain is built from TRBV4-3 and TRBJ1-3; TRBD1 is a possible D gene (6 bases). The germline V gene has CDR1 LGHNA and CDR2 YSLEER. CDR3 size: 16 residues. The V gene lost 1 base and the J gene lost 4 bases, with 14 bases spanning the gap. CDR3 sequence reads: CASSQVAGTLGNTIYF. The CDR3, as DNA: TGCGCCAGCAGCCAAGTAGCAGGGACATTAGGAAACACCATATATTTT.

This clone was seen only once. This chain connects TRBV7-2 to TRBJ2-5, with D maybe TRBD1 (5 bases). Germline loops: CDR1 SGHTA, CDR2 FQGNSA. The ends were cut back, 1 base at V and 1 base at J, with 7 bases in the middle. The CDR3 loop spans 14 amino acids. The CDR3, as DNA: TGTGCCAGCAGCTTAGGGGGCTCCCAAGAGACCCAGTACTTC. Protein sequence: CASSLGGSQETQYF.

The CDR3 DNA follows: TGTGCCAGCAGCTTAAAGGCTGGGAGTGAAAAACTGTTTTTT. Translation gives CASSLKAGSEKLFF. The chain couples TRBV7-2 to TRBJ1-4; D is undetermined. Trimming took off 2 bases at V and 7 bases at J, with 11 bases between the two ends. In germline, CDR1 is SGHTA, CDR2 FQGNSA. This CDR3 comprises 14 residues.

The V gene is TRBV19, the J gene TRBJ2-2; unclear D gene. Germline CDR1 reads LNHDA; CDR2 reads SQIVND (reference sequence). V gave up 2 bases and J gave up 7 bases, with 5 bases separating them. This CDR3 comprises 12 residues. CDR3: CASSILYGELFF. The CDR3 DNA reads TGTGCCAGTAGTATATTGTACGGGGAGCTGTTTTTT.

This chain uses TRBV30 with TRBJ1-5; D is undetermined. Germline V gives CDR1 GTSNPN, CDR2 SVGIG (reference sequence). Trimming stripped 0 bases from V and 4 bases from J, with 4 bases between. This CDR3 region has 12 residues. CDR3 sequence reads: CAWSVRNQPQHF. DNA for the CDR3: TGTGCCTGGAGTGTTAGAAATCAGCCCCAGCATTTT.

The CDR3 sequence is CASSPGLAASTDTQYF. The CDR3 coding sequence is TGTGCCAGCAGCCCCGGACTAGCGGCTAGCACAGATACGCAGTATTTT. V and J are TRBV7-6 and TRBJ2-3; 10 positions agree with TRBD2. V trimming: 5 bases; J trimming: 0 bases; junction bases outside the gene matches: 5. The CDR3 consists of 16 residues. Germline V gene data show CDR1 as SGHVS and CDR2 as FNYEAQ.

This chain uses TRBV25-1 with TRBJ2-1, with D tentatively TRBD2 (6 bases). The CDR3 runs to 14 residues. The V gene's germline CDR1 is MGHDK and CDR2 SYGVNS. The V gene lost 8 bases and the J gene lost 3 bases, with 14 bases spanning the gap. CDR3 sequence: CASSDYRDYNEQFF. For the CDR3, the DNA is TGTGCCAGCTCGGACTACCGGGACTACAATGAGCAGTTCTTC.

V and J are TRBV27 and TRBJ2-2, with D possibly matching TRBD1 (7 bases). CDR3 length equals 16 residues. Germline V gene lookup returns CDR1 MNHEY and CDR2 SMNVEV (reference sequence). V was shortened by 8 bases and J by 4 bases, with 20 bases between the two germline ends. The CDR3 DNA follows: TGTGCCAGCTCAAGTCAGGGGGGTTCGGTCACCGGGGAGCTGTTTTTT. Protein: CASSSQGGSVTGELFF.

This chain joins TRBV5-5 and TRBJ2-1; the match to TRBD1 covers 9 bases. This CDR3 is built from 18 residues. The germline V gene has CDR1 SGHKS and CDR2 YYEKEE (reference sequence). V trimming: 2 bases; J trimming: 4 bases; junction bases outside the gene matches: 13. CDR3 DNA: TGTGCCAGCAGCTTAGCGGTCGGACAGGGGATGGTATACAATGAGCAGTTCTTC. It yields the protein CASSLAVGQGMVYNEQFF.

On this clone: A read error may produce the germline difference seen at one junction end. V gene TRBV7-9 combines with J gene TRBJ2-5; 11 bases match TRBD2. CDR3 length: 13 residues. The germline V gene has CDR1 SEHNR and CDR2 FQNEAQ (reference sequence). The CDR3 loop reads CSSSQGTSGRQYF. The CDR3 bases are TGTTCCAGCAGCCAAGGGACTAGCGGCAGACAGTACTTC.

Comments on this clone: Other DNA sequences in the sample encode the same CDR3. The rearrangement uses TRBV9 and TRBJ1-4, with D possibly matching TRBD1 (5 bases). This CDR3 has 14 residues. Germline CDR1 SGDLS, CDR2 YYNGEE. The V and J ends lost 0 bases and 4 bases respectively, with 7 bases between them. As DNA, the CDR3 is TGTGCCAGCAGCGTAGGGGGCGGTAATGAAAAACTGTTTTTT. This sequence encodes CASSVGGGNEKLFF.

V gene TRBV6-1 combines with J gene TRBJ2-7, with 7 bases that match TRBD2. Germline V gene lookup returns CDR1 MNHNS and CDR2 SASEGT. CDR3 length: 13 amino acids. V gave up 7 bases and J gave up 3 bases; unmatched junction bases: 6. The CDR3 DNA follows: TGTGCCAGCATGCTAGCGGCTCACTACGAGCAGTACTTC. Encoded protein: CASMLAAHYEQYF.

CDR3 protein: CASSVVGVGQGTGELFF. The CDR3 DNA sequence: TGTGCCAGCAGCGTAGTCGGGGTAGGACAGGGGACCGGGGAGCTGTTTTTT. This chain uses TRBV9 with TRBJ2-2; 9 positions match TRBD1. The germline V gene has CDR1 SGDLS and CDR2 YYNGEE. V lost 0 bases and J lost 5; bases outside the gene matches: 8. This CDR3 contains 17 residues.

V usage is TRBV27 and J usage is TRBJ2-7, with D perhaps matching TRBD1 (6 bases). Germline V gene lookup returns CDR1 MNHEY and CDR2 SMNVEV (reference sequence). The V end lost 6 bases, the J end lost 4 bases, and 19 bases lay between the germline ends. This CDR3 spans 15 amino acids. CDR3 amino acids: CASRRGTIVVYEQYF. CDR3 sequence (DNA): TGTGCCAGCAGACGAGGGACAATAGTTGTATACGAGCAGTACTTC.

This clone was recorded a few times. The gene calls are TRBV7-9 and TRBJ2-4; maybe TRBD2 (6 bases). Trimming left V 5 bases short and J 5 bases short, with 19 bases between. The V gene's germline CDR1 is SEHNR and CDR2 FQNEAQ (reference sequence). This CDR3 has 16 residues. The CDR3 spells CASSPPIGSPQNIQYF. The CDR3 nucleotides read TGTGCCAGCAGCCCACCTATCGGGAGCCCCCAAAACATTCAGTACTTC.

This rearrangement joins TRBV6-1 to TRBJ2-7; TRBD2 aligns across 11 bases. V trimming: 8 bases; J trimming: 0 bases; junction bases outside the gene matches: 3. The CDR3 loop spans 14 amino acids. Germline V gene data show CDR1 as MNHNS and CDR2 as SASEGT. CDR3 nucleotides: TGTGCCAGCGGGCTAGCGGGAGGCTCCTACGAGCAGTACTTC. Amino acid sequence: CASGLAGGSYEQYF.

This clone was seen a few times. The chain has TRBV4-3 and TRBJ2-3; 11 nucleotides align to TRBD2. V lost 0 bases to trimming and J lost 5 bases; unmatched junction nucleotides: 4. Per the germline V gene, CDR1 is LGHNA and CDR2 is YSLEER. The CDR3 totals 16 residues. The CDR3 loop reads CASSQDSGRDRDTQYF. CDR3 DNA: TGCGCCAGCAGCCAAGATAGCGGGAGGGACAGAGATACGCAGTATTTT.

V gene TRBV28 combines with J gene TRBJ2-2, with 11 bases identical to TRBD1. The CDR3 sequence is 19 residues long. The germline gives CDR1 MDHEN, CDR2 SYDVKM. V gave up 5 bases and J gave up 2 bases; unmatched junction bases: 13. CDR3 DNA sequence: TGTGCCAGCAGTCCCGGGAGGACAGGGGGCCAGACAAACACCGGGGAGCTGTTTTTT. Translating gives CASSPGRTGGQTNTGELFF. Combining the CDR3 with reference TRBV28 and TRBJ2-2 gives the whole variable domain DVKVTQSSRYLVKRTGEKVFLECVQDMDHENMFWYRQDPGLGLRLIYFSYDVKMKEKGDIPEGYSVSREKKERFSLILESASTNQTSMYLCASSPGRTGGQTNTGELFFGEGSRLTVL.